One sample yielded the 6 T cell receptor beta chains listed below, sequenced in a study of shared clonotypes between healthy human individuals. The method was immunoSEQ multiplex PCR; TCRdb's version includes in-frame clones alone and lacks a portion of them. Of 2.3 million or so clones in the sample, approximately 95% were seen once. The sample comprised naive CD4+ T cells from PBMCs. As for subset: CD45RA+ positively selected. These receptors were taken from a young man in good health. Some clones in this sample may be carry-over from other donors' samples.

The genes are TRBV28 and TRBJ1-5; a possible D gene is TRBD1 (5 bases). Trimming left V 8 bases short and J 6 bases short, with 23 bases between. The CDR3 length is 16 residues. Germline V lookup: CDR1 MDHEN, CDR2 SYDVKM. DNA for the CDR3: TGTGCCAGCTTCCCCGATCCTAGGGGATTCGGTCAGCCCCAGCATTTT. This encodes CASFPDPRGFGQPQHF. Complete variable domain (other parts from reference TRBV28 and TRBJ1-5): DVKVTQSSRYLVKRTGEKVFLECVQDMDHENMFWYRQDPGLGLRLIYFSYDVKMKEKGDIPEGYSVSREKKERFSLILESASTNQTSMYLCASFPDPRGFGQPQHFGDGTRLSIL.

The chain combines TRBV10-1 with TRBJ2-7; TRBD1 is a possible D gene (6 bases). The CDR3 sequence is 18 residues long. Looked up from germline, CDR1 is WNHNN and CDR2 is SYGVQD (reference sequence). Trimming shortened V by 6 bases and J by 3 bases, and 27 bases separated the two germline ends. In DNA form, the CDR3 reads TGCGCCAGCAGGGAGAGGGCCACAAACAGGGTGGCAATCTACGAGCAGTACTTC. Translating gives CASRERATNRVAIYEQYF.

This clone was counted once. The rearrangement links TRBV7-3 to TRBJ2-1, with 9 nucleotides matching TRBD1. The CDR3 contains 17 residues. The germline V gene encodes CDR1 SGHTA and CDR2 FQGTGA. V was pared by 2 bases and J by 5 bases, with 10 bases of the junction left unmatched. In DNA form, the CDR3 reads TGTGCCAGCAGCTTATATCCCGGGGGGACAGGGAACAATGAGCAGTTCTTC. Translated: CASSLYPGGTGNNEQFF. The variable domain in full, completed from reference TRBV7-3 and TRBJ2-1, reads GAGVSQTPSNKVTEKGKYVELRCDPISGHTALYWYRQSLGQGPEFLIYFQGTGAADDSGLPNDRFFAVRPEGSVSTLKIQRTERGDSAVYLCASSLYPGGTGNNEQFFGPGTRLTVL.

V gene TRBV5-1 combines with J gene TRBJ2-7; D may be TRBD1 or TRBD2 (5 bases each). The V and J ends lost 0 bases and 1 base respectively, with 14 bases between them. Germline V CDR1 and CDR2: SGHRS, YFSETQ. There are 16 residues in the CDR3. DNA of the CDR3: TGCGCCAGCAGCTTGGCCGGGACGGCCCCGTCCTACGAGCAGTACTTC. Amino acids: CASSLAGTAPSYEQYF.

This clone was recorded only once. J is TRBJ2-1 and V is TRBV4-1; TRBD1 agrees at 7 bases. This CDR3 has 13 amino acids. The ends lost 5 bases at V and 10 bases at J; junction bases unmatched: 8. CDR1 is MGHRA and CDR2 is YSYEKL in the germline V gene. This CDR3 reads CASSTDRAYEQFF. DNA of the CDR3: TGCGCCAGCAGCACAGACAGGGCTTACGAGCAGTTCTTC.

Concerning this clone: In the same sample, other DNA sequences code for this CDR3. The chain uses TRBV5-1 and TRBJ2-3; 9 bases fit TRBD2. J was trimmed by 2 bases and V by 0 bases; bases with no gene match: 4. The germline V gene has CDR1 SGHRS and CDR2 YFSETQ. There are 16 residues in the CDR3. The chain's CDR3 is CASSLETSGSTDTQYF. In DNA, the CDR3 is TGCGCCAGCAGCTTGGAGACTAGCGGCTCCACAGATACGCAGTATTTT.